The following is a T cell receptor (beta chain) sequence with its context. This record comes from a study of blood T cell repertoires in COVID-19. Background on the study: Nucleic acid was either cDNA or gDNA, and it came from T cells, B-cell-depleted T cells, or PBMCs.

Enrolled during active infection, Seattle patients were then followed longitudinally. Per the authors' pipeline: From reference gene primer amplification, estimates of nucleated cell counts were derived. Here immunoSEQ multiplex PCR was the method, and the copy in TCRdb shows in-frame clones only, minus some. Clonal size and the V and J genes are those of that table, whereas D and trimming came from the DNA. The table lists 330,000 or so clones, approximately 86% of them singletons. V lost 0 bases to trimming and J lost 0 bases; unmatched junction nucleotides: 11. This CDR3 comprises 18 residues. Germline values: CDR1 SGHRS, CDR2 YFSETQ.

The sequencing input was peripheral blood. The sequence came from a man in his thirties or forties with COVID-19, enrolled during active disease. The chain employs TRBV5-1 and TRBJ1-1; 7 nucleotides agree with TRBD1. The CDR3 is CASSLVFTGEILNTEAFF. The CDR3 DNA reads TGCGCCAGCAGCTTGGTGTTTACAGGGGAAATTCTGAACACTGAAGCTTTCTTT.